A single sample is the source of the 3 T cell receptor beta chains below, sequenced in a study of blood T cell repertoires in COVID-19. The assay was immunoSEQ multiplex PCR, and TCRdb's table has in-frame clones only and misses some. The data contain approximately 26,000 clones, around four fifths of them seen just once; the ten biggest clones take up about 15%. Sequenced: peripheral blood. The receptors come from an elderly man with active or convalescent COVID-19.

The CDR3 DNA sequence: TGTGCCAGCAGCTTAGGTCAGGGCTTCCACTTT. Amino acid sequence: CASSLGQGFHF. The chain employs TRBV7-2 and TRBJ1-6, with D perhaps TRBD1 (5 bases). V was pared by 1 base and J by 17 bases, with 9 bases between. Germline loops: CDR1 SGHTA, CDR2 FQGNSA. The CDR3 totals 11 residues.

The count of this clone is one. The V and J genes are TRBV24-1 and TRBJ2-1; 13 bases align to TRBD2. Germline CDR1 KGHDR, CDR2 SFDVKD. V trimming: 3 bases; J trimming: 8 bases; junction bases outside the gene matches: 9. This CDR3 is built from 17 residues. Here the CDR3 DNA reads TGTGCCACCAGTGATCCGGGACTAGCGGGAAGTCGTGATGAGCAGTTCTTC. Protein sequence: CATSDPGLAGSRDEQFF.

The rearrangement uses TRBV4-1 and TRBJ1-5; 7 bases are a match to TRBD1. The J segment lost 0 bases and the V segment lost 1 base, leaving 6 bases of the junction unmatched. CDR1 is MGHRA and CDR2 is YSYEKL in the germline V gene. The CDR3 is 17 amino acids. The CDR3 sequence is CASSQGGQVYSNQPQHF. The CDR3 bases are TGCGCCAGCAGCCAAGGTGGACAGGTTTATAGCAATCAGCCCCAGCATTTT.